This TCR beta chain is from a study of blood T cell repertoires in COVID-19. Study overall: Samples taken during acute and convalescent COVID-19 were collected in the United States, Italy and Spain. T cells, B-cell-depleted T cells, or PBMCs supplied cDNA or gDNA.

In the authors' workflow: Quantification of nucleated cells was approximated via reference gene primer amplification. The data were produced by immunoSEQ multiplex PCR, yet TCRdb's version contains in-frame clones alone and is incomplete. V and J calls and clone size are copied from that table; D and trimming were computed from the DNA. The data hold around 240,000 clones, with roughly 84% observed a single time. CDR1 and CDR2 from the germline V gene are SNHLY and FYNNEI. This CDR3 has 15 amino acids. Trimming cost V 4 bases and J 3 bases, with 13 bases left between them. The rearrangement uses TRBV2 and TRBJ1-5; D is unclear. The TCR was taken from a woman between 50 and 59 years old with acute or convalescent COVID-19. Sequenced material: peripheral blood. CDR3 sequence (DNA): TGTGCCAGCAGTGTGACGGCAGGTCTCAATCAGCCCCAGCATTTT. Its translation is CASSVTAGLNQPQHF.